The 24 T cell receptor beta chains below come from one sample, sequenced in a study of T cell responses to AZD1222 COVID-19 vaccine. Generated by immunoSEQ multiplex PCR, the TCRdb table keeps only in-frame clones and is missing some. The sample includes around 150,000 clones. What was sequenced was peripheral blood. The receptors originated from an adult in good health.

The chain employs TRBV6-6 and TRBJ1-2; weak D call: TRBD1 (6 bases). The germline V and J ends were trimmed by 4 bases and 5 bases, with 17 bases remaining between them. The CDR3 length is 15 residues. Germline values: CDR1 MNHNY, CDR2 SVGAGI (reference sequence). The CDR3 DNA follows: TGTGCCAGCAGTTGGGGCTCAGGGGAGTTTTATGGCTACACCTTC. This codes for CASSWGSGEFYGYTF.

The CDR3 loop reads CASSPGWGRGASTDTQYF. As DNA, the CDR3 is TGTGCCAGCAGCCCCGGTTGGGGCCGGGGGGCTAGCACAGATACGCAGTATTTT. This rearrangement joins TRBV3-1 (or the pseudogene TRBV3-2) to TRBJ2-3, with a possible D match to TRBD2 (7 bases). The germline V and J ends were trimmed by 4 bases and 0 bases, with 20 bases remaining between them. This CDR3 is built from 18 residues. CDR1 LGHDT and CDR2 YNNKEL come from the germline V gene (reference sequence).

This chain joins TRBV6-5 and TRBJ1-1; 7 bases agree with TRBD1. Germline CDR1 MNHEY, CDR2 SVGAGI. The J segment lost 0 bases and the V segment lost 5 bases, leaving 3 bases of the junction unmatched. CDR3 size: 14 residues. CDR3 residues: CASSTGQMNTEAFF. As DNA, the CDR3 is TGTGCCAGCAGTACGGGACAGATGAACACTGAAGCTTTCTTT.

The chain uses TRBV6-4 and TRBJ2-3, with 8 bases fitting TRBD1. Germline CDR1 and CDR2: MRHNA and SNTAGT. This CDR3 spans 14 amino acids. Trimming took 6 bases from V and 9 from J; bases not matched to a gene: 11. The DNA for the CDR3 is TGTGCCAGCAGCCCCCAGGGGGCCCAGCCAACGCAGTATTTT. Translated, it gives CASSPQGAQPTQYF.

CDR3 sequence: CASSLSLSLGWNTGELFF. For the CDR3, the DNA is TGTGCCAGCAGTTTATCCCTTAGCTTAGGATGGAACACCGGGGAGCTGTTTTTT. This chain joins TRBV27 and TRBJ2-2; no clear D. V gave up 0 bases and J gave up 1 base, with 15 bases separating them. CDR3 length: 18 amino acids. Looked up from germline, CDR1 is MNHEY and CDR2 is SMNVEV (reference sequence).

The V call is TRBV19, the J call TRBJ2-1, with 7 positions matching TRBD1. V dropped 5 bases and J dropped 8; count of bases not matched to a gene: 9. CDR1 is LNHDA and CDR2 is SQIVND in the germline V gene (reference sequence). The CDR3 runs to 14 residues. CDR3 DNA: TGTGCCAGTAGTGGGGGCAGGGGGAGCGATGAGCAGTTCTTC. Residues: CASSGGRGSDEQFF.

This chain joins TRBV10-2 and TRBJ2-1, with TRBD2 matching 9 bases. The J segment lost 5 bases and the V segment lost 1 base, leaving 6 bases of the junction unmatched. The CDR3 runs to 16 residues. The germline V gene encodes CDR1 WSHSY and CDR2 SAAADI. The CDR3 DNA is TGCGCCAGCAGTGAGTATAGCGGGGGACCAAACAATGAGCAGTTCTTC. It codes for CASSEYSGGPNNEQFF.

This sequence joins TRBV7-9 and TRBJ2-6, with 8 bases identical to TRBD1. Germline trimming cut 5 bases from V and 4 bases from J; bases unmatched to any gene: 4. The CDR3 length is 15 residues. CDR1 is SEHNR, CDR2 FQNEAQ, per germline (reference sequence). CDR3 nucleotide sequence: TGTGCCAGCAGCCCGACAGGGGCCGGGGCCAACGTCCTGACTTTC. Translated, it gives CASSPTGAGANVLTF.

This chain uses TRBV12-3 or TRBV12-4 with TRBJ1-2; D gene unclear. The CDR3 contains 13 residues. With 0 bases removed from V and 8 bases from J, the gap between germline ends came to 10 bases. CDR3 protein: CASSLAGYPGYTF. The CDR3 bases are TGTGCCAGCAGTTTAGCGGGGTACCCGGGCTACACCTTC.

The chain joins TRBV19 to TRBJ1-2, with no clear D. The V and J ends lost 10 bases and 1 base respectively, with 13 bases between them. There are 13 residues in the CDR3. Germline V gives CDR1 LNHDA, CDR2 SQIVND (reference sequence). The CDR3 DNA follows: TGTGCCACCTCCCGGGTGGGTAACTATGGCTACACCTTC. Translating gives CATSRVGNYGYTF.

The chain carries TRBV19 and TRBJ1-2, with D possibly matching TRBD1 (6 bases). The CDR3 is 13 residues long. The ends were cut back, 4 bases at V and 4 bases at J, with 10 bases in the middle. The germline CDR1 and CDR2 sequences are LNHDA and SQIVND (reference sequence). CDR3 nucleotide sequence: TGTGCCAGTAGTACAGGGGCTACCTATGGCTACACCTTC. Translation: CASSTGATYGYTF.

This CDR3 reads CASSSRGPSVRTNYGYTF. CDR3 in DNA: TGTGCCAGTAGTTCCCGGGGGCCCTCTGTTCGTACTAACTATGGCTACACCTTC. The chain combines TRBV19 with TRBJ1-2, with D perhaps TRBD1 (6 bases). V lost 5 bases to trimming and J lost 0 bases, with 22 bases between them. CDR3 length: 18 amino acids. From germline, CDR1 is LNHDA and CDR2 SQIVND (reference sequence).

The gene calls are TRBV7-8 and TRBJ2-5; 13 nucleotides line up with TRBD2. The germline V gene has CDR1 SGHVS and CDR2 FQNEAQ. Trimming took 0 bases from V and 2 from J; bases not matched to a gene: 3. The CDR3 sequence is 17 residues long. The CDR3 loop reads CASSLAPGLAGQETQYF. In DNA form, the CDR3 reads TGTGCCAGCAGCTTAGCCCCGGGACTAGCGGGGCAAGAGACCCAGTACTTC.

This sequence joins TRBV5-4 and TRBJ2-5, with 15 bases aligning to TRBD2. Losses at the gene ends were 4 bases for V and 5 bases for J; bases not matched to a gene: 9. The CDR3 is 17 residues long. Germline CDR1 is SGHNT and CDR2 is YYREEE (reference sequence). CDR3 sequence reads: CASSPRTSGGAGETQYF. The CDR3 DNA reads TGTGCCAGCAGCCCGCGGACTAGCGGGGGGGCGGGTGAGACCCAGTACTTC.

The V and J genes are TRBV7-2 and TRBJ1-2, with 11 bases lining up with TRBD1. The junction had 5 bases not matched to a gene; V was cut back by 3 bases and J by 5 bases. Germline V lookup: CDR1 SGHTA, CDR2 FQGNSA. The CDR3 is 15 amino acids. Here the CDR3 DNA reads TGTGCCAGCAGCTTGGACAGGGGGCGCTTATATGGCTACACCTTC. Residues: CASSLDRGRLYGYTF.

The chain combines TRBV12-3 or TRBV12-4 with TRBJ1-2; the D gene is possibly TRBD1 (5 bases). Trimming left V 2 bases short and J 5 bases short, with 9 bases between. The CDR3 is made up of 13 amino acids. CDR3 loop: CASSLRGDYGYTF. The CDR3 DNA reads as TGTGCCAGCAGTTTAAGGGGTGATTATGGCTACACCTTC.

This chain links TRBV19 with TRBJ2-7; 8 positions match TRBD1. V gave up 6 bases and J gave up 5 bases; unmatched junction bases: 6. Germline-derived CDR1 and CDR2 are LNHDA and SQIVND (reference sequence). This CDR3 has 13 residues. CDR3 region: CASSLDRVHEQYF. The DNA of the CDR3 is TGTGCCAGTAGCCTGGACAGGGTCCACGAGCAGTACTTC.

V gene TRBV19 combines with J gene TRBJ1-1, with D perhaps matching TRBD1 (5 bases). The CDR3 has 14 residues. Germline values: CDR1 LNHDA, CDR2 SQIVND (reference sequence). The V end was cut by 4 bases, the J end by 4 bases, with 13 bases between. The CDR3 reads CASSTQAGGTEAFF. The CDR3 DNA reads TGTGCCAGTAGTACGCAAGCCGGGGGCACTGAAGCTTTCTTT.

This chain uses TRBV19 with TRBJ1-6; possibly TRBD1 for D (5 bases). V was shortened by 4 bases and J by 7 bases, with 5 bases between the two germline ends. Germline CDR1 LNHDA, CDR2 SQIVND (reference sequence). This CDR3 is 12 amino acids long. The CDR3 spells CASSTGNSPLHF. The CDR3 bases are TGTGCCAGTAGTACAGGGAATTCACCCCTCCACTTT. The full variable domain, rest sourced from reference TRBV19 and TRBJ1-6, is DGGITQSPKYLFRKEGQNVTLSCEQNLNHDAMYWYRQDPGQGLRLIYYSQIVNDFQKGDIAEGYSVSREKKESFPLTVTSAQKNPTAFYLCASSTGNSPLHFGNGTRLTVT.

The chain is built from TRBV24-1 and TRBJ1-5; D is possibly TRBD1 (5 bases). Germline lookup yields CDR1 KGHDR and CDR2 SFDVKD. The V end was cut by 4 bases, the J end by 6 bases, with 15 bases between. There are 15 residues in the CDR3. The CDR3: CATSDPAEGLQPQHF. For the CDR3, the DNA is TGTGCCACCAGTGACCCCGCGGAGGGACTTCAGCCCCAGCATTTT.

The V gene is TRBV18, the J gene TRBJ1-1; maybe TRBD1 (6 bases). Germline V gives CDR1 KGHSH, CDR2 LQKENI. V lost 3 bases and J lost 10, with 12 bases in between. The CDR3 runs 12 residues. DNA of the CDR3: TGTGCCAGCTCACCCGGACAGTCCGGAGCTTTCTTT. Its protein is CASSPGQSGAFF.

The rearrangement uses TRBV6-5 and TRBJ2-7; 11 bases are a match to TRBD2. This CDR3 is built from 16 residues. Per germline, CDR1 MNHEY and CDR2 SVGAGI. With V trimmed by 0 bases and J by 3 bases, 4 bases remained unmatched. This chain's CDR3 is CASSYSGTSGNYEQYF. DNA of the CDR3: TGTGCCAGCAGTTACTCCGGGACTAGCGGAAACTACGAGCAGTACTTC.

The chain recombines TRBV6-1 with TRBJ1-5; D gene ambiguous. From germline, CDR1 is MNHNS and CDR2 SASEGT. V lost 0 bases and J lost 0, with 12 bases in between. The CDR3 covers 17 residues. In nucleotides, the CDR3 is TGTGCCAGCAGTGAAGCGAGGACTCCATTTAGCAATCAGCCCCAGCATTTT. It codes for CASSEARTPFSNQPQHF.

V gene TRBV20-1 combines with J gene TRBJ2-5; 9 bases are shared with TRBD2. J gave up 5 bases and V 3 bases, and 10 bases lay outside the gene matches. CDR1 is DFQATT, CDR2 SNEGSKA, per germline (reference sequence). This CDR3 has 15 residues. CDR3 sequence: CSASDLASGGETQYF. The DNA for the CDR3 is TGCAGTGCTAGTGACCTAGCGAGCGGGGGGGAGACCCAGTACTTC.